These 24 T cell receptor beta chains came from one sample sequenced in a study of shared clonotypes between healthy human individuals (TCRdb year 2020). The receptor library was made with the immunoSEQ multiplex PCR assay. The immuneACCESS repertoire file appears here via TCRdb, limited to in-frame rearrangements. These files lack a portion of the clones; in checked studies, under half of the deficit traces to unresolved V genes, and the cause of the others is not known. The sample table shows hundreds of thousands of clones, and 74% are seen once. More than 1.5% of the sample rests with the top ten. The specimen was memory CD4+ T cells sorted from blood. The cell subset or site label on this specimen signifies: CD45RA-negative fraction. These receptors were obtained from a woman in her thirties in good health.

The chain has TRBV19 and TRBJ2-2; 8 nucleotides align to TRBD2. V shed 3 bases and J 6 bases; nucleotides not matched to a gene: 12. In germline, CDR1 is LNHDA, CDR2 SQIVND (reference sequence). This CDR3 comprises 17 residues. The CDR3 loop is CASSIWGVGGRSGELFF. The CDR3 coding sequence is TGTGCCAGTAGTATCTGGGGCGTGGGCGGGAGGTCCGGGGAGCTGTTTTTT.

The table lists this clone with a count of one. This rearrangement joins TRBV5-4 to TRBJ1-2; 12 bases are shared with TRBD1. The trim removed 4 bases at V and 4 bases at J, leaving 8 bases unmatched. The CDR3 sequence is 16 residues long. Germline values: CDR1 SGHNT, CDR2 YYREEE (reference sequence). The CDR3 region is CASSPGTGGLLYGYTF. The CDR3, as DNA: TGTGCCAGCAGCCCCGGGACAGGGGGCCTTCTCTATGGCTACACCTTC.

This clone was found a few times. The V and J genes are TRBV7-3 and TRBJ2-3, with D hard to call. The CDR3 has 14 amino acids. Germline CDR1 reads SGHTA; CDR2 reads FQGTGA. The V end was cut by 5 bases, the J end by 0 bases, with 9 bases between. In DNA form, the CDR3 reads TGTGCCAGCAGCCTCGGGCCTAGCACAGATACGCAGTATTTT. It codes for CASSLGPSTDTQYF.

CDR3 amino acids: CASSVGAHPGEKLFF. The CDR3 region has the DNA TGTGCCAGCAGCGTCGGGGCCCACCCAGGCGAAAAACTGTTTTTT. This chain joins TRBV10-3 and TRBJ1-4, with D maybe TRBD1 (5 bases). Germline V gene lookup returns CDR1 ENHRY and CDR2 SYGVKD. Between the trimmed V and J ends, which lost 10 bases and 8 bases, there was a span of 23 bases. The CDR3 totals 15 residues.

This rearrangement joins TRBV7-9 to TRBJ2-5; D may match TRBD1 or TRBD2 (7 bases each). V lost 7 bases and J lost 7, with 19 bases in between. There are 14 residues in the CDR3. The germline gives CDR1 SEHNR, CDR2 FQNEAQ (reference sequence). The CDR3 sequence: CASTTRGGPGTQYF. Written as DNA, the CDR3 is TGTGCCAGCACCACCAGGGGGGGACCGGGGACCCAGTACTTC.

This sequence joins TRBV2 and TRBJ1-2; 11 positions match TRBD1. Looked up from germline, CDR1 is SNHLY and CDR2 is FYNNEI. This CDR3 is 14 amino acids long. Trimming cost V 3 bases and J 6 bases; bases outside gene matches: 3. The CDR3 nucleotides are TGTGCCAGCAGTGAGGACAGGGGGCGGGATGGCTACACCTTC. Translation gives CASSEDRGRDGYTF.

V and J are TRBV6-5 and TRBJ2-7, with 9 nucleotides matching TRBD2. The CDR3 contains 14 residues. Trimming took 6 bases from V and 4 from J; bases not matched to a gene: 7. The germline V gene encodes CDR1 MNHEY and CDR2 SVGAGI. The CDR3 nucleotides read TGTGCCAGCAGGTCGGGACTAGCTGCTTACGAGCAGTACTTC. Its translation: CASRSGLAAYEQYF.

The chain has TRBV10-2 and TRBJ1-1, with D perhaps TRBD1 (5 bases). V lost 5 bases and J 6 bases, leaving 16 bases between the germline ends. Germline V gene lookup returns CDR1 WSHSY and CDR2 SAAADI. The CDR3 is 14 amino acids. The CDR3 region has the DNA TGCGCCAGCAGTTCCTTCGGAGAGGGGCCTGAAGCTTTCTTT. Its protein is CASSSFGEGPEAFF.

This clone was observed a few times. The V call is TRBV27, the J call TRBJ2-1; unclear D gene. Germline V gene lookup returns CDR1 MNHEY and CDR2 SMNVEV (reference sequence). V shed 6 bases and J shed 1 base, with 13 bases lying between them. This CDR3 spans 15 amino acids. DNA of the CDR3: TGTGCCAGCAGATCATTTACGGCATCCTACAATGAGCAGTTCTTC. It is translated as CASRSFTASYNEQFF.

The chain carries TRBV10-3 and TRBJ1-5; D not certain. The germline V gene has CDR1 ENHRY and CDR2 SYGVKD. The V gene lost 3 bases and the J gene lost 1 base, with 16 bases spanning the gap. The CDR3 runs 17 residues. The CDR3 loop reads CAISEALLTASNQPQHF. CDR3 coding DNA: TGTGCCATCAGTGAAGCTCTTTTGACGGCGAGCAATCAGCCCCAGCATTTT.

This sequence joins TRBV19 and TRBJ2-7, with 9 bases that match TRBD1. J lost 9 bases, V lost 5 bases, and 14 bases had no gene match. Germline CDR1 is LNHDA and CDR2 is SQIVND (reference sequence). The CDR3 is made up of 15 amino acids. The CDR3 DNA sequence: TGTGCCAGTAGTCCTCCGGGACAGGGCGTCGCTAGGCAGTACTTC. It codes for CASSPPGQGVARQYF. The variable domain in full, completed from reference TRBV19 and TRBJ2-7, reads DGGITQSPKYLFRKEGQNVTLSCEQNLNHDAMYWYRQDPGQGLRLIYYSQIVNDFQKGDIAEGYSVSREKKESFPLTVTSAQKNPTAFYLCASSPPGQGVARQYFGPGTRLTVT.

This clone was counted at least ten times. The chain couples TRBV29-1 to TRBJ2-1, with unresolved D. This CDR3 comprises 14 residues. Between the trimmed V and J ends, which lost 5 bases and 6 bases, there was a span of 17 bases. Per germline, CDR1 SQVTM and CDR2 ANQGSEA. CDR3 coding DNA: TGCAGCGTTTTATCTTGGAGAGCCGGCAATGAGCAGTTCTTC. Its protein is CSVLSWRAGNEQFF.

CDR3 sequence: CASSPLRGRAGNTIYF. DNA of the CDR3: TGTGCCAGCAGCCCCCTCCGGGGGAGGGCCGGAAACACCATATATTTT. This sequence joins TRBV11-2 and TRBJ1-3; perhaps TRBD1 as D (5 bases). The germline CDR1 and CDR2 sequences are SGHAT and FQNNGV. The length of the CDR3 is 16 residues. The germline V and J ends were trimmed by 5 bases and 4 bases, with 18 bases remaining between them. The full variable domain, with the rest looked up from reference TRBV11-2 and TRBJ1-3, is EAGVAQSPRYKIIEKRQSVAFWCNPISGHATLYWYQQILGQGPKLLIQFQNNGVVDDSQLPKDRFSAERLKGVDSTLKIQPAKLEDSAVYLCASSPLRGRAGNTIYFGEGSWLTVV.

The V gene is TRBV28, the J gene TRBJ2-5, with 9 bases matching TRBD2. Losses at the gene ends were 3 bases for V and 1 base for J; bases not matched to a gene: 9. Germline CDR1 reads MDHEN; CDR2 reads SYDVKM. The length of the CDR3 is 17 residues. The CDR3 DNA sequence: TGTGCCAGCAGTTTCTTCCGCGGCGGGAGGGCCCAAGAGACCCAGTACTTC. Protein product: CASSFFRGGRAQETQYF.

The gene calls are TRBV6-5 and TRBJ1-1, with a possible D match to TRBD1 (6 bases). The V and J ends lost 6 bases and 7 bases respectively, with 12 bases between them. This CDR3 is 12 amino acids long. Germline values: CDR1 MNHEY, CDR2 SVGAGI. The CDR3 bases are TGTGCCAGCAGCTCCCGGACAGATGAAGCTTTCTTT. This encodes CASSSRTDEAFF.

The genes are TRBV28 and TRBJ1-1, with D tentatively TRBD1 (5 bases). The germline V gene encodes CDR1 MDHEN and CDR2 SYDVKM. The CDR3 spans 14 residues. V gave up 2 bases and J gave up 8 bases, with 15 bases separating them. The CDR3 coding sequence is TGTGCCAGCAGTTTAATTCCGGGACCTACCGAAGCTTTCTTT. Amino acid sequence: CASSLIPGPTEAFF.

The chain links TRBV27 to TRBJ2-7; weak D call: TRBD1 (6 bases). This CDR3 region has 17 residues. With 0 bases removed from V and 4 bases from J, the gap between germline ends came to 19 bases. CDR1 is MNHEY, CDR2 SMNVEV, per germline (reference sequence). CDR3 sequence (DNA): TGTGCCAGCAGTTTATCAAACAGGGTCCAGGATATGTACGAGCAGTACTTC. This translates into CASSLSNRVQDMYEQYF.

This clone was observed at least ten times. The CDR3 nucleotides read TGTGCCAGTAGTATAGGCCCGGGACAGACCTACGAGCAGTACTTC. Translation: CASSIGPGQTYEQYF. The chain is built from TRBV19 and TRBJ2-7, with 7 bases lining up with TRBD1. This CDR3 has 15 residues. Germline trimming cut 1 base from V and 2 bases from J; bases unmatched to any gene: 5. From germline, CDR1 is LNHDA and CDR2 SQIVND (reference sequence).

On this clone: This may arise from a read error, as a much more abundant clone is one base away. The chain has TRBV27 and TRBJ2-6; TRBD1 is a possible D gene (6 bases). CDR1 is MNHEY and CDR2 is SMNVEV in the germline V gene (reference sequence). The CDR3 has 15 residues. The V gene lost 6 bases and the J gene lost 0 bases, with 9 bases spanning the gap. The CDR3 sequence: CASSRQASGANVLTF. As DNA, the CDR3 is TGTGCCAGCAGCCGACAGGCCTCTGGGGCCAACGTCCTGACTTTC.

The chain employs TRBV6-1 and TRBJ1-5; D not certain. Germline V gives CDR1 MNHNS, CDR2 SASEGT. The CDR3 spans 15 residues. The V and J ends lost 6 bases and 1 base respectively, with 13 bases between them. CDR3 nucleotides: TGTGCCAGCAGCAGGACCTCGGGGAGCAATCAGCCCCAGCATTTT. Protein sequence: CASSRTSGSNQPQHF.

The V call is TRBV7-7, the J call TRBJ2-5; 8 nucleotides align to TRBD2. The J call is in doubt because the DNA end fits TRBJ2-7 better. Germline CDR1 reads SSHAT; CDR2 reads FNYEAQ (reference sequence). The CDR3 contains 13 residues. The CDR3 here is CASSSGLAYEQYF. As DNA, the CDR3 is TGTGCCAGCAGCTCCGGACTAGCTTACGAGCAGTACTTC.

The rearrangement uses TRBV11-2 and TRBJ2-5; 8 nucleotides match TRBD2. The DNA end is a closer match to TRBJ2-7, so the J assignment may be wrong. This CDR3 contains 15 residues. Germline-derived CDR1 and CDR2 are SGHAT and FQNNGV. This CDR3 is CASSDSGSPSYEQYF. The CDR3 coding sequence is TGTGCCAGCAGCGACAGCGGGAGCCCCTCCTACGAGCAGTACTTC.

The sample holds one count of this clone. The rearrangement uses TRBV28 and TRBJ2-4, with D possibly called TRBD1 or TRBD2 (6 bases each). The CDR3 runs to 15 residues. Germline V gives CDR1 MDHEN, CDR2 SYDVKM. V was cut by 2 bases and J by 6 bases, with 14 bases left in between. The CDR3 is CASSLGGGKRNIQYF. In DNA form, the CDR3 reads TGTGCCAGCAGTTTAGGGGGCGGGAAACGAAACATTCAGTACTTC.

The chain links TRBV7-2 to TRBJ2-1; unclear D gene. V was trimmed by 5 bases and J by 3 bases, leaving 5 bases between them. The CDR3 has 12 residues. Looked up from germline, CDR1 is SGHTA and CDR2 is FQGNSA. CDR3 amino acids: CASSPYYNEQFF. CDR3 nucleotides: TGTGCCAGCAGCCCATACTACAATGAGCAGTTCTTC. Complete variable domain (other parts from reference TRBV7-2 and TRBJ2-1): GAGVSQSPSNKVTEKGKDVELRCDPISGHTALYWYRQSLGQGLEFLIYFQGNSAPDKSGLPSDRFSAERTGGSVSTLTIQRTQQEDSAVYLCASSPYYNEQFFGPGTRLTVL.